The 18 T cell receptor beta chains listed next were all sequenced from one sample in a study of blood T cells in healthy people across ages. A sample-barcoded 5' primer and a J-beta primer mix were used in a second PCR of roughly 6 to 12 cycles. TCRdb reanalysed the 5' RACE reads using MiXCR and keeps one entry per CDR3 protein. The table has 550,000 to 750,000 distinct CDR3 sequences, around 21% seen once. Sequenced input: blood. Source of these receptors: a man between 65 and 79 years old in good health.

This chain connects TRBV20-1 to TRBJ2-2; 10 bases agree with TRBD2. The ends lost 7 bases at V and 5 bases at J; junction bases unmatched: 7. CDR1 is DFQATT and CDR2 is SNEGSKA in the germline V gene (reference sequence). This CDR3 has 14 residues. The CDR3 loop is CSVSATSGTGELFF. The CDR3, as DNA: TGCAGTGTGTCTGCGACTAGCGGGACCGGGGAGCTGTTTTTT.

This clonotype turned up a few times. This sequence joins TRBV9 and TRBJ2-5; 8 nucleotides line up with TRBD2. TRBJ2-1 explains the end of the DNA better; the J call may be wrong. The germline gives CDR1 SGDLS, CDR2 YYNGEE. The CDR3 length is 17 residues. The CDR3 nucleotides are TGTGCCAGCAGCGGCGGACTAATCGGGAGGGCCCCCCATGAGCAGTTCTTC. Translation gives CASSGGLIGRAPHEQFF.

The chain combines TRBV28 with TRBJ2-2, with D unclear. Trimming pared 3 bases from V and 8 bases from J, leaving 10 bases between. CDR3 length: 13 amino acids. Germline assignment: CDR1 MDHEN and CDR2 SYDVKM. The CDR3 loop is CASSLVGRGELFF. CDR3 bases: TGTGCCAGCAGTTTGGTGGGTCGGGGGGAGCTGTTTTTT.

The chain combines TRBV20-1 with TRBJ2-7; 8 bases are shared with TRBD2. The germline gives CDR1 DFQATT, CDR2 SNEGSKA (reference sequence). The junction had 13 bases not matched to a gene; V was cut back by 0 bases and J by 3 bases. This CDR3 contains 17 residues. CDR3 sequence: CSARDWGRPGLGYEQYF. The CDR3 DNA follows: TGCAGTGCTAGAGATTGGGGACGGCCGGGACTAGGCTACGAGCAGTACTTC.

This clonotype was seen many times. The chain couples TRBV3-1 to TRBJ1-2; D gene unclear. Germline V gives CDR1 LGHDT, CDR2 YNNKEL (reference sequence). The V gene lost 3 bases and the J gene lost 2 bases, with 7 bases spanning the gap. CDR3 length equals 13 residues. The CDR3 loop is CASSQTSNYGYTF. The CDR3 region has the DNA TGTGCCAGCAGCCAGACATCAAACTATGGCTACACCTTC.

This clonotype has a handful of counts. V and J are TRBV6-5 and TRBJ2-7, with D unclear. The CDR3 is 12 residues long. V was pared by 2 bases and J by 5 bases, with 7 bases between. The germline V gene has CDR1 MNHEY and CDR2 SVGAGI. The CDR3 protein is CASSYDGNEQYF. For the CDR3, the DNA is TGTGCCAGCAGTTACGATGGAAACGAGCAGTACTTC.

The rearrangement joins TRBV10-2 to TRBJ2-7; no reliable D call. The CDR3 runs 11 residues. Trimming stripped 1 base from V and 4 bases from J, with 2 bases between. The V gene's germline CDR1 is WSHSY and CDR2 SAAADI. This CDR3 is CASSEFYEQYF. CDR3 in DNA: TGCGCCAGCAGTGAGTTTTACGAGCAGTACTTC.

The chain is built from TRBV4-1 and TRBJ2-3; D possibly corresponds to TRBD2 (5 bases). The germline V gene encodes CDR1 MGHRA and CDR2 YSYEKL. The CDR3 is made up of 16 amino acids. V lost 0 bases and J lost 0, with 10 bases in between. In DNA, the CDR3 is TGCGCCAGCAGCCAAGAAGGACTGGCTAGCACAGATACGCAGTATTTT. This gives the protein CASSQEGLASTDTQYF.

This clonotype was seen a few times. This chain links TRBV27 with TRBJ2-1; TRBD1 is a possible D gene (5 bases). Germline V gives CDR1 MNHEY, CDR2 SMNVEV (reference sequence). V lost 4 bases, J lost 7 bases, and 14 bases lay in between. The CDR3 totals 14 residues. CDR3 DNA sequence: TGTGCCAGCAGTTCTGGACACGCGCGAAATGAGCAGTTCTTC. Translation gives CASSSGHARNEQFF.

For the CDR3, the DNA is TGTGCCAGCAGCACGGACAGACACGCAGTGAACACTGAAGCTTTCTTT. Protein: CASSTDRHAVNTEAFF. This chain connects TRBV6-6 to TRBJ1-1; TRBD1 is a possible D gene (6 bases). Trimming shortened V by 6 bases and J by 0 bases, and 17 bases separated the two germline ends. The CDR3 is 16 residues long. From germline, CDR1 is MNHNY and CDR2 SVGAGI (reference sequence).

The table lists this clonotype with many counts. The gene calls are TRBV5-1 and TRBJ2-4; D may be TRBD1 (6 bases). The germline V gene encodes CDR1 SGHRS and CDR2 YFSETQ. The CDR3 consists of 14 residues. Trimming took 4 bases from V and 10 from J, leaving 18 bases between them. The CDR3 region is CASSQADRSLIQYF. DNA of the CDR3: TGCGCCAGCAGCCAGGCCGACAGGTCTCTGATTCAGTACTTC. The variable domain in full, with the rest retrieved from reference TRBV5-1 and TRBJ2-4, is KAGVTQTPRYLIKTRGQQVTLSCSPISGHRSVSWYQQTPGQGLQFLFEYFSETQRNKGNFPGRFSGRQFSNSRSEMNVSTLELGDSALYLCASSQADRSLIQYFGAGTRLSVL.

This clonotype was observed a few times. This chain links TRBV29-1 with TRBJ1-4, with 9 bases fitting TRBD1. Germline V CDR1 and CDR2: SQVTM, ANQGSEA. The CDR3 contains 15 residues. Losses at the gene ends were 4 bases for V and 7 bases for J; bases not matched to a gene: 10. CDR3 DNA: TGCAGCGTTGGAAAAGGGACAGGGTCGAGTGAAAAACTGTTTTTT. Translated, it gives CSVGKGTGSSEKLFF.

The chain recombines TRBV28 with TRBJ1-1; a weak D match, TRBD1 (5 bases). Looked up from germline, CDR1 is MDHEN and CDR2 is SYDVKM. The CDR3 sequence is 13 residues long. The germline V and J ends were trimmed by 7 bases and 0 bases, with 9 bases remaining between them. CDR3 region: CASNRHMNTEAFF. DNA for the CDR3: TGTGCCAGCAACAGGCACATGAACACTGAAGCTTTCTTT.

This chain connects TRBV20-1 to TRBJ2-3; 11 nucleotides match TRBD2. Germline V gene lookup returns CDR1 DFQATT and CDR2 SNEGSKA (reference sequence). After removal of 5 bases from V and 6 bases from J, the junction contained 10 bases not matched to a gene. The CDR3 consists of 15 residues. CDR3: CSAALTSGMMDTQYF. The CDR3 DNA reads TGCAGTGCTGCGCTGACTAGCGGGATGATGGATACGCAGTATTTT.

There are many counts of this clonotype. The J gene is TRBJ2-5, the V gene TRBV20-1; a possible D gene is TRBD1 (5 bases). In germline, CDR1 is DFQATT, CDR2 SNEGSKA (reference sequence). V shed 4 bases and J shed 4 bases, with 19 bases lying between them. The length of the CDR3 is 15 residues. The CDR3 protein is CSANGARQSVETQYF. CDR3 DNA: TGCAGTGCTAATGGGGCCCGACAGTCAGTAGAGACCCAGTACTTC.

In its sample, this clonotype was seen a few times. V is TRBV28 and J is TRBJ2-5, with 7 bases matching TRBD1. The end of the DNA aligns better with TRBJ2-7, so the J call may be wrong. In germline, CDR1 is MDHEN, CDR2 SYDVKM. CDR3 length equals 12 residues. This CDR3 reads CASKSGGSEQYF. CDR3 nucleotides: TGTGCCAGCAAGTCAGGGGGATCCGAGCAGTACTTC.

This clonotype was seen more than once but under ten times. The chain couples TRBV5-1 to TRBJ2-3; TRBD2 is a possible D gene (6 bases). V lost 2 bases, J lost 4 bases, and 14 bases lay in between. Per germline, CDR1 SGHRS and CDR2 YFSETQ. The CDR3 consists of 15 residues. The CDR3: CASSFTGEGADTQYF. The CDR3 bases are TGCGCCAGCAGCTTCACGGGAGAAGGTGCAGATACGCAGTATTTT. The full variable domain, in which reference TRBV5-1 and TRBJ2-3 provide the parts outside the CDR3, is KAGVTQTPRYLIKTRGQQVTLSCSPISGHRSVSWYQQTPGQGLQFLFEYFSETQRNKGNFPGRFSGRQFSNSRSEMNVSTLELGDSALYLCASSFTGEGADTQYFGPGTRLTVL.

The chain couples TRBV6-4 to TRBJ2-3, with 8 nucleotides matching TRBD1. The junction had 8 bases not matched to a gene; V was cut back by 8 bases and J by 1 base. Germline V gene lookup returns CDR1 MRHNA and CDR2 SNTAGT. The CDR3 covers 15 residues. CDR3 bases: TGTGCCAGCGCGAAAGGGACAGGAGGCACAGATACGCAGTATTTT. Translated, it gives CASAKGTGGTDTQYF.